A single sample gave rise to the 9 T cell receptor beta chains below, sequenced in a study of molecular identifiers for immune sequencing clone quantification. TCRdb reprocessed the PCR reads via MiXCR and lists one record per CDR3 protein. This sample carries fewer than 350,000 distinct CDR3 sequences, about a fifth of them seen once, and the ten largest clones take roughly 0.86%. The sample comprised naive CD8+ T cells from blood, with Jurkat cell RNA spiked in. Subset noted: FACS-sorted CD8+CD4-CCR7+CD45RA+ naive T cells. The receptors derive from a human donor in good health. Some libraries in this study had Jurkat cell RNA spiked in.

Comment on this clonotype: This may be a read error, as it is one base from a much larger clone. The chain employs TRBV15 and TRBJ1-4, with no clear D. Germline V CDR1 and CDR2: LNHNV, YYDKDF (reference sequence). CDR3 length: 15 amino acids. In DNA, the CDR3 is TGTGCCACCGGCAGAGAATCAGGAACTAATGAAAAACTGTTTTTT. Its translation: CATGRESGTNEKLFF.

Comments on this clonotype: A read error may produce the germline difference seen at one junction end. The J gene is TRBJ2-7, the V gene TRBV5-1; 11 bases fit TRBD2. The CDR3 has 14 amino acids. CDR1 and CDR2 from the germline V gene are SGHRS and YFSETQ. Here the CDR3 reads CANSLAGGRYEQYF. For the CDR3, the DNA is TGCGCCAACAGCTTAGCGGGAGGGCGGTACGAGCAGTACTTC. Full variable domain (rest looked up from reference TRBV5-1 and TRBJ2-7): KAGVTQTPRYLIKTRGQQVTLSCSPISGHRSVSWYQQTPGQGLQFLFEYFSETQRNKGNFPGRFSGRQFSNSRSEMNVSTLELGDSALYLCANSLAGGRYEQYFGPGTRLTVT.

This clonotype has more than one count but fewer than ten. The CDR3 region is CASSLLVGGLSYEQYF. CDR3 DNA sequence: TGTGCCAGCAGCTTATTGGTGGGAGGGTTGTCCTACGAGCAGTACTTC. The chain couples TRBV13 to TRBJ2-7; TRBD2 agrees at 7 bases. The CDR3 runs 16 residues. Germline lookup yields CDR1 PRHDT and CDR2 FYEKMQ (reference sequence). Trimming removed 2 bases from V and 1 base from J; junction bases left unmatched: 8.

Concerning this clonotype: A read error may be the cause here, since a much bigger clone is one base away. This chain links TRBV29-1 with TRBJ2-5; 7 bases are a match to TRBD2. Trimming removed 4 bases from V and 4 bases from J; junction bases left unmatched: 9. CDR1 and CDR2 (germline): SQVTM, ANQGSEA. CDR3 size: 14 residues. CDR3: CSVGSLTGGETQYF. CDR3 nucleotides: TGCAGCGTTGGAAGCCTAACGGGAGGAGAGACCCAGTACTTC.

This clonotype was detected ten times or more. The chain is built from TRBV5-4 and TRBJ2-1, with no clear D. Germline V gene data show CDR1 as SGHNT and CDR2 as YYREEE (reference sequence). The CDR3 loop spans 13 amino acids. Trimming took 0 bases from V and 2 from J, leaving 3 bases between them. The CDR3, as DNA: TGTGCCAGCAGCTTGGTTCCCTACAATGAGCAGTTCTTC. Amino acids: CASSLVPYNEQFF. Full variable domain (missing parts from reference TRBV5-4 and TRBJ2-1): ETGVTQSPTHLIKTRGQQVTLRCSSQSGHNTVSWYQQALGQGPQFIFQYYREEENGRGNFPPRFSGLQFPNYSSELNVNALELDDSALYLCASSLVPYNEQFFGPGTRLTVL.

Comment on this clonotype: One base away lies a much larger clone, so this may be a sequencing read error. The V gene is TRBV5-6, the J gene TRBJ2-2; possible D gene TRBD2, 7 bases. The CDR3 is made up of 17 amino acids. The germline V gene has CDR1 SGHDT and CDR2 YYEEEE. Trimming took 0 bases from V and 7 from J, leaving 19 bases between them. The CDR3 loop reads CASSLATGGRGNGELFF. CDR3 in DNA: TGTGCCAGCAGCTTGGCCACCGGGGGGCGAGGGAACGGGGAGCTGTTTTTT. Looking up the rest from reference TRBV5-6 and TRBJ2-2 gives the full variable domain: DAGVTQSPTHLIKTRGQQVTLRCSPKSGHDTVSWYQQALGQGPQFIFQYYEEEERQRGNFPDRFSGHQFPNYSSELNVNALLLGDSALYLCASSLATGGRGNGELFFGEGSRLTVL.

This clonotype was observed a handful of times. V gene TRBV27 combines with J gene TRBJ2-1; D not certain. The V gene's germline CDR1 is MNHEY and CDR2 SMNVEV (reference sequence). Trimming cost V 0 bases and J 2 bases, with 11 bases left between them. The CDR3 loop spans 16 amino acids. CDR3 coding DNA: TGTGCCAGCAGTTTATCTTCGGCCATCCCCTACAATGAGCAGTTCTTC. Its translation is CASSLSSAIPYNEQFF.

This clonotype has a count of ten or more. This chain joins TRBV6-5 and TRBJ2-7; possible D gene TRBD1, 6 bases. Per germline, CDR1 MNHEY and CDR2 SVGAGI. CDR3 length: 13 amino acids. V was clipped by 2 bases and J by 4 bases, with 9 bases between them. The CDR3 DNA sequence: TGTGCCAGCAGTTACGAACAGGGATACGAGCAGTACTTC. Translated: CASSYEQGYEQYF.

With regard to this clonotype: This may stem from a read error, because a much larger clone lies one nucleotide away. This sequence joins TRBV6-6 and TRBJ1-1; D not resolved. Germline assignment: CDR1 MNHNY and CDR2 SVGAGI (reference sequence). V was shortened by 5 bases and J by 7 bases, with 17 bases between the two germline ends. This CDR3 has 14 residues. CDR3 in DNA: TGTGCCAGCAGTCCGAGGGATCTCGGCCTTGAAGCTTTCTTT. Protein sequence: CASSPRDLGLEAFF.